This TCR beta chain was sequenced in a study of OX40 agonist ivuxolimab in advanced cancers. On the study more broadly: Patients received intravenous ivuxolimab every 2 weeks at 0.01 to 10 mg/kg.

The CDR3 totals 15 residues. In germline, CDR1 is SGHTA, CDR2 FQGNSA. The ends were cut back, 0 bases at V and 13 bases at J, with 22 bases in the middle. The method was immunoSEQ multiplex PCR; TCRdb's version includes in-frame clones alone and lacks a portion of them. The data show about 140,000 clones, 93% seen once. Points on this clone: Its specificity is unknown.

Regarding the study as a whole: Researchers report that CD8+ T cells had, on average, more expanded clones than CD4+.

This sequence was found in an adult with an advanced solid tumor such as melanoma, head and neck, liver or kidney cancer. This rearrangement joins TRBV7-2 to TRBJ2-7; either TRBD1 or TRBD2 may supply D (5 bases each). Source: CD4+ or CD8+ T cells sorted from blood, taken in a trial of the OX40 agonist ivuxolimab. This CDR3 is CASSLAPSWDPSSYF. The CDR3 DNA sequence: TGTGCCAGCAGCTTAGCCCCTTCCTGGGACCCTTCGTCCTACTTC.